A selection of T cell receptor beta chains follows, all from one sample in a study of regulatory T cells in long-lasting Graves disease. TCRdb reprocessed the multiplex PCR reads via MiXCR and lists one record per CDR3 protein. In the table there are 520,000 or so distinct CDR3 sequences, more than 10% of which are singletons. The data were also submitted as part of a second study, on T cells in Graves' hyperthyroidism and ophthalmopathy.

The sample consisted of peripheral blood mononuclear cells (PBMCs), taken at new diagnosis, from a patient treated with antithyroid drugs. These receptors all stem from a woman under 40 with Graves disease. Both conserved end residues are part of each CDR3. A D gene is named only where the DNA matches it firmly. Rows may omit the clone size; those that give it use once, few, many or a size class.

J gene,D gene,V gene,clone size,CDR3 DNA,CDR3 protein
TRBJ2-4,NA,TRBV7-9,NA,TGTGCCAGCAGCTACTCAGGGGCGCTAGCCAAAAACATTCAGTACTTC,CASSYSGALAKNIQYF
TRBJ1-1,NA,TRBV6-5,many,TGTGCCAGCAGTTCCTATACGAGGCTAGCTTTCTTT,CASSSYTRLAFF
TRBJ1-5,NA,TRBV6-1,few,TGTGCCAGCAGTGAGATAATTAGCAATCAGCCCCAGCATTTT,CASSEIISNQPQHF
TRBJ1-1,NA,TRBV5-1,many,TGCGCCAGCAGCTTAACGGGACAAACCGAAGAAGCTTTCTTT,CASSLTGQTEEAFF
TRBJ2-2,NA,TRBV12-3/TRBV12-4,NA,TGTGCCAGCAGAGTCAGGGGGGGAACGGGAGGGCCTCCCGGGGAGCTGTTTTTT,CASRVRGGTGGPPGELFF
TRBJ2-7,NA,TRBV20-1,few,TGCAGTGCTGGAAATACTATCGTAGAGCAGTACTTC,CSAGNTIVEQYF
TRBJ1-5,TRBD1,TRBV6-2/TRBV6-3,few,TGTGCCAGCAGCCGCCCGGGACAGTCATATAGCAATCAGCCCCAGCATTTT,CASSRPGQSYSNQPQHF
TRBJ2-5,NA,TRBV27,many,TGTGCCAGCAGTTTACGGGGATCCCAAGAGACCCAGTACTTC,CASSLRGSQETQYF
TRBJ1-1,NA,TRBV30,many,TGTGCCTGGAGTAAAGAGGGACGCACTGAAGCTTTCTTT,CAWSKEGRTEAFF
TRBJ1-1,NA,TRBV5-1,few,TGCGCCAGCAGCTTGCAGGCGGCGTCGGTTGTCACTGAAGCTTTCTTT,CASSLQAASVVTEAFF
TRBJ1-4,TRBD1,TRBV6-5,many,TGTGCCAGCAGTTACGGAATGACAGGGGTGGGAAAACTGTTTTTT,CASSYGMTGVGKLFF
TRBJ2-2,NA,TRBV15,few,TGTGCCACCAGCATCTTCTCGAACACCGGGGAGCTGTTTTTT,CATSIFSNTGELFF
TRBJ1-5,NA,TRBV20-1,NA,TGCAGTGCTAGGTCCAGGGGAAATCAGCCCCAGCATTTT,CSARSRGNQPQHF
TRBJ1-5,TRBD1,TRBV3-1,many,TGTGCCAGCAGCCTTGGACAGGGGATAGACCAGCCCCAGCATTTT,CASSLGQGIDQPQHF
TRBJ2-2,TRBD1,TRBV2,many,TGTGCCAGCAGCGGACAGGGGCACACCGGGGAGCTGTTTTTT,CASSGQGHTGELFF
TRBJ2-1,NA,TRBV20-1,NA,TGCAGTGCTAGAGGAGGAGAGTCCTCCTACAATGAGCACTTCTTC,CSARGGESSYNEHFF
TRBJ1-1,TRBD1,TRBV7-2,many,TGTGCCAGCAGCGTGGACAGGGGTTATAGCACTGAAGCTTTCTTT,CASSVDRGYSTEAFF
TRBJ2-1,NA,TRBV10-3,NA,TGTGCCATCAGCGGAGGGGCCGGAGTATACAATGAGCAGTTCTTC,CAISGGAGVYNEQFF
TRBJ2-7,NA,TRBV4-3,NA,TGCGCAAGTGCACAGCCCCCACCCCACAAGGACAGAGTAGCCCACGAGGTCTACGAGCAGTACTTC,CASAQPPPHKDRVAHEVYEQYF
TRBJ2-3,NA,TRBV7-9,many,TGTGCCAGCAGTTTATCGGGGCCAGATACGCAGTATTTT,CASSLSGPDTQYF
TRBJ2-1,TRBD1,TRBV4-3,few,TGCGCCAGCAGCCAATTAGGGACAGCTAACAATGAGCAGTTCTTC,CASSQLGTANNEQFF
TRBJ2-4,NA,TRBV7-2,few,TGTGCCAGCAGCCGAGACGGATTAGCCAAAAACATTCAGTACTTC,CASSRDGLAKNIQYF
TRBJ1-1,NA,TRBV15,few,TGTGCCACCAGCCCCAGGAGATACATGAACACTGAAGCTTTCTTT,CATSPRRYMNTEAFF
TRBJ1-2,NA,TRBV15,many,TGTGCCACCAGCAGAGATCAACTCGGAGGCTACACCTTC,CATSRDQLGGYTF
TRBJ1-4,NA,TRBV20-1,many,TGCAGTGCTAGTACGGGGACTAATGAAAAACTGTTTTTT,CSASTGTNEKLFF
TRBJ2-1,TRBD2,TRBV20-1,many,TGCAGTGCTAGAGACTCTCTAGCGGGTATACGCAATGAGCAGTTCTTC,CSARDSLAGIRNEQFF
TRBJ2-1,TRBD2,TRBV20-1,many,TGCAGTGCTAGAGCAGGGCTAGCGGCCTCCTACAATGAGCAGTTCTTC,CSARAGLAASYNEQFF
TRBJ1-2,NA,TRBV6-5,few,TGTGCCAGCAGTTGGTCGGGGGCGCAAGGCTATGGCTACACCTTC,CASSWSGAQGYGYTF
TRBJ2-1,NA,TRBV7-8,many,TGTGCCAGCAGCCCTGTTGCGGAGTACTACAATGAGCAGTTCTTC,CASSPVAEYYNEQFF
TRBJ1-2,NA,TRBV30,NA,TGTGCCTGGAGTCCTACCCCCGGACGGTACTATGGCTACACCTTC,CAWSPTPGRYYGYTF
TRBJ1-1,NA,TRBV27,NA,TGTGCCAGCAGTTTCTCAGTAGGGGAGTTGAACACTGAAGCTTTCTTT,CASSFSVGELNTEAFF
TRBJ1-1,NA,TRBV19,many,TGTGCCGCGGGGTATGGGGGCGCTGAAGCTTTCTTT,CAAGYGGAEAFF
TRBJ1-2,NA,TRBV7-9,many,TGTGCCAGCAGCTTTAAGAACTATGGCTACACCTTC,CASSFKNYGYTF
TRBJ2-1,TRBD1,TRBV15,many,TGTGCCACCAGCCTAGGAGGGACAGGGTCAAATGAGCAGTTCTTC,CATSLGGTGSNEQFF
TRBJ2-7,TRBD2,TRBV5-1,NA,TGCGCCAGCAGCTCGATCGGGACTAGCGGCCCCTGGGCCGAGCAGTACTTC,CASSSIGTSGPWAEQYF
TRBJ2-1,NA,TRBV4-3,many,TGCGCCAGCAGCCAAGATCCAGCGGGTAGCTCCTACAATGAGCAGTTCTTC,CASSQDPAGSSYNEQFF
TRBJ1-2,TRBD1,TRBV12-3/TRBV12-4,many,TGTGCCAGCAGTCACTCCCTGGGACAGGGGGCTAATGGCTACACCTTC,CASSHSLGQGANGYTF
TRBJ2-1,NA,TRBV20-1,few,TGCAGTGCACCGGACAAGAGCTCCTACAATGAGCAGTTCTTC,CSAPDKSSYNEQFF
TRBJ1-6,TRBD1,TRBV12-3/TRBV12-4,NA,TGTGCCGGCAGTCGACAGGGAGATAATTCACCCCTCCACTTT,CAGSRQGDNSPLHF
TRBJ2-6,NA,TRBV7-9,many,TGTGCCAGCAGCCCAGACAGATCCTCCCGCTCTGGGGCCAACGTCCTGACTTTC,CASSPDRSSRSGANVLTF
TRBJ1-1,NA,TRBV19,NA,TGTGCCAGTAGTTTCGGGGGGGGACTGAACACTGAAGCTTTCTTT,CASSFGGGLNTEAFF
TRBJ2-5,TRBD2,TRBV20-1,NA,TGCAGTGCTCACCCCGGGGGGGTTTGGGAGACCCAGTACTTC,CSAHPGGVWETQYF
TRBJ2-3,TRBD2,TRBV2,many,TGTGCCAGCAAGGAAACTAGCGGGAGTCGGACAGATACGCAGTATTTT,CASKETSGSRTDTQYF
TRBJ2-3,NA,TRBV20-1,many,TGCAGTGCCAACTCGGCAGATACGCAGTATTTT,CSANSADTQYF
TRBJ1-1,NA,TRBV11-1,many,TGTGCCAGCAGCTCGACGACTGGGGTAGGCACTGAAGCTTTCTTT,CASSSTTGVGTEAFF
TRBJ2-5,TRBD2,TRBV20-1,many,TGCAGTGCTAGAGAGGCGGGAGGGCCGGGGGAGACCCAGTACTTC,CSAREAGGPGETQYF
TRBJ1-2,NA,TRBV2,many,TGTGCCAGCAGTACCACAACCGTTAGCTATGGCTACACCTTC,CASSTTTVSYGYTF
TRBJ1-5,NA,TRBV20-1,many,TGCAGTGCTAGCGAAGGACAGAGCAATCAGCCCCAGCATTTT,CSASEGQSNQPQHF
TRBJ1-1,NA,TRBV28,many,TGTGCCAGCAGCCCTCCCGGACTGAAGAACACTGAAGCTTTCTTT,CASSPPGLKNTEAFF
TRBJ2-7,NA,TRBV9,many,TGTGCCAGCAGCGCCGGGGCCGCTGGTGTATACGAGCAGTACTTC,CASSAGAAGVYEQYF
TRBJ2-7,NA,TRBV28,few,TGTGCCAGCAGTTTGTATGGGACCACGCTTTCCTACGAGCAGTACTTC,CASSLYGTTLSYEQYF
TRBJ1-1,NA,TRBV5-1,many,TGCGCCAGCAGCGGGGGGACTCCTTCCCAGAACACTGAAGCTTTCTTT,CASSGGTPSQNTEAFF
TRBJ2-3,TRBD1,TRBV29-1,many,TGCAGCGTTGCCGCCAGGGGGATAACCACAGATACGCAGTATTTT,CSVAARGITTDTQYF
TRBJ1-4,TRBD1,TRBV19,NA,TGTGCCAGTAGCCCCCGGACAGGGGAAGGAGCGTATGAAAAACTGTTTTTT,CASSPRTGEGAYEKLFF
TRBJ1-2,NA,TRBV4-1,few,TGCGCCAGCAGCCAAACGACAGGCTATGGCTACACCTTC,CASSQTTGYGYTF